The clone carrying this T cell receptor (beta chain) was seen only a few times. The entry originates in a study of early T cells in non-severe SARS-CoV-2 infection. One entry per CDR3 protein results from TCRdb running MiXCR on the 5' RACE reads. The sample includes tens of thousands of distinct CDR3 sequences, more than 9% of them seen just once. The CDR3 loop spans 14 amino acids. CDR1 and CDR2 (germline): MNHNS, SASEGT. V gave up 2 bases and J gave up 14 bases; unmatched junction bases: 9. Sequencing was carried out using whole blood. The chain has TRBV6-1 and TRBJ1-6; TRBD1 agrees at 7 bases. This TCR came from an adult who was a healthcare worker with PCR-confirmed SARS-CoV-2 infection or an uninfected control (not recorded which). The CDR3 loop is CASSETGDSGALHF. In nucleotides, the CDR3 is TGTGCCAGCAGTGAAACCGGGGACAGCGGGGCCCTCCACTTT.